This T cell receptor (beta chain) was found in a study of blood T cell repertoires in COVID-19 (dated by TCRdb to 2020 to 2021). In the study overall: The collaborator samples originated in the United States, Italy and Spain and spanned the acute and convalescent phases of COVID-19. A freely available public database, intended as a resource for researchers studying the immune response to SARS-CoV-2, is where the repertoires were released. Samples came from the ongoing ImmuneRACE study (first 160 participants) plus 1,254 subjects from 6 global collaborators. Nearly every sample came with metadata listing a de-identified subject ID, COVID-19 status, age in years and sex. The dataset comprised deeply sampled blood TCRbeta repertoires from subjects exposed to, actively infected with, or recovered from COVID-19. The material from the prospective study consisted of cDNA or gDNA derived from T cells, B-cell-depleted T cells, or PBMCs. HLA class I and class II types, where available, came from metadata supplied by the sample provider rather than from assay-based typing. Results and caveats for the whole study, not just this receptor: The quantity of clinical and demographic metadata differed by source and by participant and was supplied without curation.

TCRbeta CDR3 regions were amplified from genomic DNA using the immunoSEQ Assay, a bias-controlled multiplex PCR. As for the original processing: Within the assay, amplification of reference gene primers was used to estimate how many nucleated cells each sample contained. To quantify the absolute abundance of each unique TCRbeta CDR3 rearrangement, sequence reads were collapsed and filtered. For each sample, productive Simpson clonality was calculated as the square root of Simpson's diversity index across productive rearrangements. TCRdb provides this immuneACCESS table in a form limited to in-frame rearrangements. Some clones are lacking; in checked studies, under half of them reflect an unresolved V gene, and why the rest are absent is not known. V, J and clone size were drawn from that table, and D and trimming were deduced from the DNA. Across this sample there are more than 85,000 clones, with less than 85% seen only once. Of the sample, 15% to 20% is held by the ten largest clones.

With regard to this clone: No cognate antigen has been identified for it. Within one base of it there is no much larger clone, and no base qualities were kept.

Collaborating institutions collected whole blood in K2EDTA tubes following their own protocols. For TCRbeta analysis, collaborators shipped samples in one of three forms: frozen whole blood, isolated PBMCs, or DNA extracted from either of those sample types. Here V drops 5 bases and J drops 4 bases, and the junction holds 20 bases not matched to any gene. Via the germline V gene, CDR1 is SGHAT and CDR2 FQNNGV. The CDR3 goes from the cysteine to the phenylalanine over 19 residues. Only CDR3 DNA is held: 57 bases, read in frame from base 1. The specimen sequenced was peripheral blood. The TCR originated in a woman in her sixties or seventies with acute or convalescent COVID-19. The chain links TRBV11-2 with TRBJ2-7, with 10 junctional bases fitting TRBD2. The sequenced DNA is TGTGCCAGCAGCCGCGGTCGGGGGCTAGCGGGAGATTTTTCTTACGAGCAGTACTTC. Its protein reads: CASSRGRGLAGDFSYEQYF.